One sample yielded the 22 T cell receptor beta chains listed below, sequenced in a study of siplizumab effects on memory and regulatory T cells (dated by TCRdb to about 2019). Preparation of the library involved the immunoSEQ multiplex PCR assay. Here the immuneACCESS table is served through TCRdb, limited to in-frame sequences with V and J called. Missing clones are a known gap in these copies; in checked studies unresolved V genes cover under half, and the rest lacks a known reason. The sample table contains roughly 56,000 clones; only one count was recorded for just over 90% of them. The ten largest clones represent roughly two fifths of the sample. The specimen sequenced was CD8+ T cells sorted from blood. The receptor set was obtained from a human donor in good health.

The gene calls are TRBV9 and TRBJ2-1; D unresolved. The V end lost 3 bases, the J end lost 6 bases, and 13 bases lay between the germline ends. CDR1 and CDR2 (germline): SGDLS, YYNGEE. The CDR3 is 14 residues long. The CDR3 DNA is TGTGCCAGCAGCGGGAGACCTCCAGGCAATGAGCAGTTCTTC. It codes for CASSGRPPGNEQFF.

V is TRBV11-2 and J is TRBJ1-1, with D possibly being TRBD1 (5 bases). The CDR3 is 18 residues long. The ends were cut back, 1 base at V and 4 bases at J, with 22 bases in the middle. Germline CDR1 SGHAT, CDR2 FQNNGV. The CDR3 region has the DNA TGTGCCAGCAGCTTAGGGGATTTGAGGGGCATAGATTTCACTGAAGCTTTCTTT. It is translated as CASSLGDLRGIDFTEAFF.

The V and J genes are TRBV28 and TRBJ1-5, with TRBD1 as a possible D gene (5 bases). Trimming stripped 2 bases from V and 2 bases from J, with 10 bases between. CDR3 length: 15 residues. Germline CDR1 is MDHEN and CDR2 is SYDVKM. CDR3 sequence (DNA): TGTGCCAGCAGTTTACGGGGCGAAGGCAATCAGCCCCAGCATTTT. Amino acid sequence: CASSLRGEGNQPQHF.

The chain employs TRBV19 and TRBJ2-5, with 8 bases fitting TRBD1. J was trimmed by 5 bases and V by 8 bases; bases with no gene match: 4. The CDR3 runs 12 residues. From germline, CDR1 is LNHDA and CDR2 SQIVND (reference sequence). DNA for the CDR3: TGTGCCAGTCAGGGGGCTCGGGAGACCCAGTACTTC. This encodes CASQGARETQYF.

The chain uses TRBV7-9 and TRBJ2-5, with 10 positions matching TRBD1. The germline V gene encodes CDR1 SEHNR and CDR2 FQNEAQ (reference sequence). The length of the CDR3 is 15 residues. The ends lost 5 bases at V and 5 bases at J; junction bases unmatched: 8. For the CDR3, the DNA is TGTGCCAGCAGCGACCGGGACAGGGGCACGGAGACCCAGTACTTC. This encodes CASSDRDRGTETQYF. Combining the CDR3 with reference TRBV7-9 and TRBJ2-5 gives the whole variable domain DTGVSQNPRHKITKRGQNVTFRCDPISEHNRLYWYRQTLGQGPEFLTYFQNEAQLEKSRLLSDRFSAERPKGSFSTLEIQRTEQGDSAMYLCASSDRDRGTETQYFGPGTRLLVL.

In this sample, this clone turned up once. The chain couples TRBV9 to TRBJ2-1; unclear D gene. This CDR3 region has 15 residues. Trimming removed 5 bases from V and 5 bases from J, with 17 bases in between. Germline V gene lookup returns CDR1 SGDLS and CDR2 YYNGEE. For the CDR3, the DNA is TGTGCCAGCAGTCTTCGACCCCTCTCGGACAATGAGCAGTTCTTC. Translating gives CASSLRPLSDNEQFF.

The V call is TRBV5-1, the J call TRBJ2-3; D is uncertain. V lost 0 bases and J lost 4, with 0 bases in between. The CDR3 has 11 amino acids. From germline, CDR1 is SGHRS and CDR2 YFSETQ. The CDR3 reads CASSLADTQYF. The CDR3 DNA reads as TGCGCCAGCAGCTTGGCAGATACGCAGTATTTT.

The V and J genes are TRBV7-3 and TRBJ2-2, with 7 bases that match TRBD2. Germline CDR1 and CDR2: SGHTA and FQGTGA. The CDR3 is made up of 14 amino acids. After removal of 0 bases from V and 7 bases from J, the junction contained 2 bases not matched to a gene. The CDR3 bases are TGTGCCAGCAGCTTAACACTAGCGAACGGGGAGCTGTTTTTT. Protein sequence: CASSLTLANGELFF.

Here the CDR3 reads CASSLLGTGNTEAFF. The CDR3 DNA follows: TGTGCCAGCAGCTTATTAGGGACAGGGAACACTGAAGCTTTCTTT. The chain has TRBV7-9 and TRBJ1-1; 8 bases line up with TRBD1. Per the germline V gene, CDR1 is SEHNR and CDR2 is FQNEAQ (reference sequence). The V segment lost 2 bases and the J segment 1 base; nucleotides outside the gene matches: 3. The length of the CDR3 is 15 residues.

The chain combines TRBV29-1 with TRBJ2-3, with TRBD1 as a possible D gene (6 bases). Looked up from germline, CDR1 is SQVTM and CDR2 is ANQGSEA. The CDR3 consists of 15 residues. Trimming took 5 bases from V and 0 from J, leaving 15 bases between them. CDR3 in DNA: TGCAGCGTTTATTTGGGGGCAGAAAGCACAGATACGCAGTATTTT. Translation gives CSVYLGAESTDTQYF.

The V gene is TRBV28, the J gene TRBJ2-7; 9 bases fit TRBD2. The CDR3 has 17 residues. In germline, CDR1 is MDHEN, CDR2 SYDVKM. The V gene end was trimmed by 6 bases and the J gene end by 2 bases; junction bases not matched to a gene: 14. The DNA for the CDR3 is TGTGCCAGCAGACAAGAAGCCGGGGGACTAGCCACCTACGAGCAGTACTTC. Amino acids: CASRQEAGGLATYEQYF.

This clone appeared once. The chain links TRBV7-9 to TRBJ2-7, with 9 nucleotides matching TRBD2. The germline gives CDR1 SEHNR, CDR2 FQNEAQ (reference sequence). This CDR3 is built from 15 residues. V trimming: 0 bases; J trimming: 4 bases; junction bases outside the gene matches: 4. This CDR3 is CASSLAYSGRYEQYF. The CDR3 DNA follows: TGTGCCAGCAGCTTAGCGTACAGCGGGAGGTACGAGCAGTACTTC.

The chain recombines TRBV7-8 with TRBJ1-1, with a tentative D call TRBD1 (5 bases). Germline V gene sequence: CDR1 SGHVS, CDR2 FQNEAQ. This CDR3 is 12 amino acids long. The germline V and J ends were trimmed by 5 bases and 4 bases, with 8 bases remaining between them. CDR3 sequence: CASSRGVTEAFF. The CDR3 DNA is TGTGCCAGCAGCCGGGGCGTCACTGAAGCTTTCTTT.

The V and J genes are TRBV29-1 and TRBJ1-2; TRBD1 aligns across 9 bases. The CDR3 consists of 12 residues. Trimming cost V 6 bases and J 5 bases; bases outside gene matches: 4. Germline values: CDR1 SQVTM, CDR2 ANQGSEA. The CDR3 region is CSVETGGYGYTF. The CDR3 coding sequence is TGCAGCGTAGAGACAGGGGGGTATGGCTACACCTTC.

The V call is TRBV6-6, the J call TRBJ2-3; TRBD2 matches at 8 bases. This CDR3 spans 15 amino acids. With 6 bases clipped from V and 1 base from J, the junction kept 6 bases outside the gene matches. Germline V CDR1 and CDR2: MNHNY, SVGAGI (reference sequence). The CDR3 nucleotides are TGTGCCAGCAGCCTCGGACTAGCTGGCACAGATACGCAGTATTTT. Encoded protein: CASSLGLAGTDTQYF.

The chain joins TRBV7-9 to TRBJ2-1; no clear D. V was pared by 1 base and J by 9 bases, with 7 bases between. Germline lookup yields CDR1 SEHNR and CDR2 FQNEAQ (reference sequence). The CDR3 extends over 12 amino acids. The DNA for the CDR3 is TGTGCCAGCAGCTTAGTAAAGCGTGAGCAGTTCTTC. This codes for CASSLVKREQFF.

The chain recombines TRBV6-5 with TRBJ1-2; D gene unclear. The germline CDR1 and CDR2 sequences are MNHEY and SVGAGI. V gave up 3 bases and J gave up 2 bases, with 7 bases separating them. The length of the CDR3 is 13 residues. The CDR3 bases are TGTGCCAGCAGTTATTTGGACAACTATGGCTACACCTTC. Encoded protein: CASSYLDNYGYTF.

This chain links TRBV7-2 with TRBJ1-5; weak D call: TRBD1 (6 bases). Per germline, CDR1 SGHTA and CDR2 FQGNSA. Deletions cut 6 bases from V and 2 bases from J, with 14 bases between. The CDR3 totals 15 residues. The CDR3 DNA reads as TGTGCCAGCAGGCCTACGGGGGCGGGCAATCAGCCCCAGCATTTT. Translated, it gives CASRPTGAGNQPQHF.

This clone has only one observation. CDR3 residues: CASSLGGPPSYNEQFF. As DNA, the CDR3 is TGTGCCAGCAGCTTAGGAGGTCCTCCCTCCTACAATGAGCAGTTCTTC. The chain is built from TRBV7-6 and TRBJ2-1; D not certain. The CDR3 contains 16 residues. The germline gives CDR1 SGHVS, CDR2 FNYEAQ. V was cut by 1 base and J by 0 bases, with 10 bases left in between.

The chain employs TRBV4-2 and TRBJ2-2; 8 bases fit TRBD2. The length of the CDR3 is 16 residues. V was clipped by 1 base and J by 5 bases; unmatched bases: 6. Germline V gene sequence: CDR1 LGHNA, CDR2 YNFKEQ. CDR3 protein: CASSQAQAGGTGELFF. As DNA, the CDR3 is TGTGCCAGCAGCCAAGCACAGGCGGGAGGAACCGGGGAGCTGTTTTTT.

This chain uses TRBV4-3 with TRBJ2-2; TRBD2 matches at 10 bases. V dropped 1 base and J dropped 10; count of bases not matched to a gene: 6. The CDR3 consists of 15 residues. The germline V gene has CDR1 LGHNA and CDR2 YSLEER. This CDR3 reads CASSQVSGRIAELFF. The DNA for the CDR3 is TGCGCCAGCAGCCAAGTTAGCGGGAGGATTGCGGAGCTGTTTTTT.

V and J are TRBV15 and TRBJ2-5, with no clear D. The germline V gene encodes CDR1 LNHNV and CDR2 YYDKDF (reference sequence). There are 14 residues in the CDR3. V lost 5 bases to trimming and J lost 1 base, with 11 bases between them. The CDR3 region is CATSSPGPQETQYF. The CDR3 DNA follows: TGTGCCACCAGCTCCCCGGGCCCCCAAGAGACCCAGTACTTC. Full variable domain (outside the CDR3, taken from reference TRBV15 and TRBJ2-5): DAMVIQNPRYQVTQFGKPVTLSCSQTLNHNVMYWYQQKSSQAPKLLFHYYDKDFNNEADTPDNFQSRRPNTSFCFLDIRSPGLGDTAMYLCATSSPGPQETQYFGPGTRLLVL.